This T cell receptor (beta chain) was found in a study of blood T cell repertoires in COVID-19. Looking at the study overall: COVID-19 samples from acute and convalescent phases originated in the United States, Italy and Spain. In each case, the material was cDNA or gDNA derived from T cells, B-cell-depleted T cells, or PBMCs.

The germline V gene has CDR1 MDHEN and CDR2 SYDVKM. This CDR3 comprises 15 residues. V was pared by 4 bases and J by 6 bases, with 7 bases of the junction left unmatched. Authors' data handling: Nucleated cell counts were estimated from reference gene primer amplification. Libraries were prepared by immunoSEQ multiplex PCR; TCRdb keeps only in-frame clonotypes and omits some of them. The V and J calls and clone size are taken from that table; D and trimming were inferred from the DNA. The profile covers approximately 160,000 clones, with around four fifths appearing a single time and about 3% taken by the ten largest. This clone was detected only a few times.

This chain joins TRBV28 and TRBJ1-5; TRBD1 matches 9 bases. The source of this sequence is a man aged 65 to 85 with acute or convalescent COVID-19. The sequenced sample consisted of peripheral blood. This CDR3 is CASSSGQGRSQPQHF. In DNA, the CDR3 is TGTGCCAGCAGTTCGGGACAGGGAAGGAGTCAGCCCCAGCATTTT. Combining the CDR3 with reference TRBV28 and TRBJ1-5 gives the whole variable domain DVKVTQSSRYLVKRTGEKVFLECVQDMDHENMFWYRQDPGLGLRLIYFSYDVKMKEKGDIPEGYSVSREKKERFSLILESASTNQTSMYLCASSSGQGRSQPQHFGDGTRLSIL.